The clone carrying this T cell receptor (beta chain) was seen ten or more times. Its target is unknown. The germline CDR1 and CDR2 sequences are DFQATT and SNEGSKA (reference sequence). The CDR3 runs 13 residues. J was trimmed by 8 bases and V by 6 bases; bases with no gene match: 8. Quantitative 5'-RACE with molecular barcodes generated TCR beta libraries. A single record per CDR3 protein comes from TCRdb applying MiXCR to the 5' RACE reads. The sample holds 200,000 to 300,000 distinct CDR3 sequences; 24% are singletons and the top ten take roughly 0.67%. The data belong to a study of CD8 T cells in ankylosing spondylitis. Study findings and constraints: Relatively rare in peripheral blood, disease-linked clones were also CD8+. Reports say disease-linked clones showed up significantly more in matched ankylosing spondylitis synovial fluid. In ankylosing spondylitis blood, a motif of seven or eight highly homologous TCR beta variants appeared characteristic.

V and J are TRBV20-1 and TRBJ2-3; 10 nucleotides agree with TRBD2. Sequencing input: blood, either unsorted or a sorted T cell fraction (not recorded which). The sequence derives from a male donor with ankylosing spondylitis or in good health (not recorded which). This CDR3 is CSAQRGGRVTQYF. The CDR3 DNA reads TGCAGTGCGCAGCGGGGGGGCCGGGTTACGCAGTATTTT.